Each of the 29 T cell receptor beta chains below was sequenced from the same sample in a study of cytomegalovirus exposure and HLA in healthy donors. Primers: 60 Vbeta forward and 13 Jbeta reverse. The assay was immunoSEQ multiplex PCR, and TCRdb's table has in-frame clones only and misses some. The sample holds roughly 240,000 clones, roughly 85% seen once. The sample was PBMCs. The receptors here all came from a girl aged 2-10 years in good health and CMV-seronegative.

This sequence joins TRBV7-9 and TRBJ1-2, with D tentatively TRBD1 (5 bases). The CDR3 sequence is 15 residues long. Trimming cost V 1 base and J 8 bases, with 17 bases left between them. CDR1 SEHNR and CDR2 FQNEAQ come from the germline V gene (reference sequence). The CDR3 coding sequence is TGTGCCAGCAGCTTAGTTGGCCGGGGTCGGGGGGGCTACACCTTC. It translates to CASSLVGRGRGGYTF. Supplemented by reference TRBV7-9 and TRBJ1-2, the full variable domain reads DTGVSQNPRHKITKRGQNVTFRCDPISEHNRLYWYRQTLGQGPEFLTYFQNEAQLEKSRLLSDRFSAERPKGSFSTLEIQRTEQGDSAMYLCASSLVGRGRGGYTFGSGTRLTVV.

This clone was seen only once. In DNA form, the CDR3 reads TGCGCCAGCAGCCCTGGGGCAGGGGGCTATGGCTACACCTTC. Its protein is CASSPGAGGYGYTF. The chain carries TRBV5-1 and TRBJ1-2; 7 bases match TRBD1. Per the germline V gene, CDR1 is SGHRS and CDR2 is YFSETQ. There are 14 residues in the CDR3. With 4 bases clipped from V and 4 bases from J, the junction kept 7 bases outside the gene matches.

J is TRBJ2-7 and V is TRBV7-6, with D perhaps TRBD2 (5 bases). The CDR3 has 15 residues. CDR1 is SGHVS, CDR2 FNYEAQ, per germline. Between the trimmed V and J ends, which lost 5 bases and 2 bases, there was a span of 16 bases. This chain's CDR3 is CASSPRTGITYEQYF. The CDR3 DNA reads TGTGCCAGCAGCCCCAGGACGGGGATTACCTACGAGCAGTACTTC.

The chain recombines TRBV6-5 with TRBJ1-1; unclear D gene. V was pared by 0 bases and J by 5 bases, with 13 bases between. Germline CDR1 and CDR2: MNHEY and SVGAGI. The CDR3 contains 15 residues. The CDR3 loop is CASSYSGGTGTEAFF. CDR3 nucleotides: TGTGCCAGCAGTTACTCAGGCGGAACGGGGACTGAAGCTTTCTTT.

The V call is TRBV27, the J call TRBJ1-2; D ambiguous. The V end was cut by 7 bases, the J end by 0 bases, with 12 bases between. The germline V gene has CDR1 MNHEY and CDR2 SMNVEV (reference sequence). This CDR3 is built from 14 residues. The CDR3 loop is CASTKAGSNYGYTF. CDR3 in DNA: TGTGCCAGCACCAAAGCAGGATCTAACTATGGCTACACCTTC.

This chain links TRBV10-3 with TRBJ1-4; 8 bases agree with TRBD1. CDR1 ENHRY and CDR2 SYGVKD come from the germline V gene. The CDR3 consists of 14 residues. With 10 bases clipped from V and 0 bases from J, the junction kept 4 bases outside the gene matches. DNA of the CDR3: TGTGCCACACGGGGACAGGCAACTAATGAAAAACTGTTTTTT. This translates into CATRGQATNEKLFF.

This clone was found once. CDR3 region: CASSSAAVVPDTQYF. The DNA for the CDR3 is TGCGCCAGCAGCTCGGCGGCCGTGGTTCCAGATACGCAGTATTTT. This chain links TRBV5-1 with TRBJ2-3; D is uncertain. Per the germline V gene, CDR1 is SGHRS and CDR2 is YFSETQ. Trimming pared 3 bases from V and 4 bases from J, leaving 15 bases between. There are 15 residues in the CDR3.

J is TRBJ1-3 and V is TRBV4-1, with 7 bases matching TRBD1. J lost 0 bases, V lost 1 base, and 0 bases had no gene match. Germline CDR1 reads MGHRA; CDR2 reads YSYEKL. This CDR3 region has 15 residues. The CDR3 reads CASSQAGGSGNTIYF. DNA of the CDR3: TGCGCCAGCAGCCAAGCAGGGGGCTCTGGAAACACCATATATTTT.

The CDR3 region is CASSSTGGGETQYF. The CDR3 coding sequence is TGCGCCAGCAGCTCGACAGGGGGGGGAGAGACCCAGTACTTC. The chain joins TRBV5-1 to TRBJ2-5, with 9 bases lining up with TRBD1. Germline trimming cut 3 bases from V and 4 bases from J; bases unmatched to any gene: 4. Germline assignment: CDR1 SGHRS and CDR2 YFSETQ. This CDR3 spans 14 amino acids.

V gene TRBV7-3 combines with J gene TRBJ2-1; 16 nucleotides line up with TRBD2. The CDR3 loop spans 16 amino acids. CDR1 and CDR2 (germline): SGHTA, FQGTGA. V trimming: 0 bases; J trimming: 7 bases; junction bases outside the gene matches: 0. In nucleotides, the CDR3 is TGTGCCAGCAGCTTAACGGGACTAGCGGGGGGGAATGAGCAGTTCTTC. This gives the protein CASSLTGLAGGNEQFF.

V and J are TRBV7-2 and TRBJ2-7, with 7 bases fitting TRBD2. Trimming removed 0 bases from V and 6 bases from J; junction bases left unmatched: 8. The germline V gene encodes CDR1 SGHTA and CDR2 FQGNSA. The CDR3 is 15 amino acids. CDR3 sequence reads: CASSLASGSPLEQYF. CDR3 DNA: TGTGCCAGCAGCTTAGCTAGCGGGTCCCCTCTCGAGCAGTACTTC.

CDR3 coding DNA: TGCGCCAGCAGCCCCACCGGGACTTACAACACTGAAGCTTTCTTT. As protein: CASSPTGTYNTEAFF. V usage is TRBV5-1 and J usage is TRBJ1-1; D is perhaps TRBD1 (5 bases). Trimming stripped 4 bases from V and 2 bases from J, with 15 bases between. Germline values: CDR1 SGHRS, CDR2 YFSETQ. The CDR3 consists of 15 residues. Using reference TRBV5-1 and TRBJ1-1 for the parts outside the CDR3, the full variable domain is KAGVTQTPRYLIKTRGQQVTLSCSPISGHRSVSWYQQTPGQGLQFLFEYFSETQRNKGNFPGRFSGRQFSNSRSEMNVSTLELGDSALYLCASSPTGTYNTEAFFGQGTRLTVV.

V usage is TRBV28 and J usage is TRBJ1-5, with D uncertain. Per germline, CDR1 MDHEN and CDR2 SYDVKM. This CDR3 region has 17 residues. V was clipped by 4 bases and J by 5 bases, with 21 bases between them. This CDR3 reads CASSSIIRGGWYQPQHF. Written as DNA, the CDR3 is TGTGCCAGCAGTTCAATCATCCGAGGTGGATGGTATCAGCCCCAGCATTTT. Filled out from reference TRBV28 and TRBJ1-5, the complete variable domain reads DVKVTQSSRYLVKRTGEKVFLECVQDMDHENMFWYRQDPGLGLRLIYFSYDVKMKEKGDIPEGYSVSREKKERFSLILESASTNQTSMYLCASSSIIRGGWYQPQHFGDGTRLSIL.

The chain recombines TRBV29-1 with TRBJ2-1; 12 positions agree with TRBD2. The V gene's germline CDR1 is SQVTM and CDR2 ANQGSEA. The length of the CDR3 is 17 residues. After removal of 8 bases from V and 7 bases from J, the junction contained 18 bases not matched to a gene. The CDR3 DNA reads TGCAGCTACGCGTCGGGGCTTCTAGCGGGAGGGAGTAATGAGCAGTTCTTC. Protein product: CSYASGLLAGGSNEQFF.

Points on this clone: Sequence at one end of the junction differs from germline and may be a read error. This sequence joins TRBV18 and TRBJ2-3; D is unresolved. The germline V gene has CDR1 KGHSH and CDR2 LQKENI. The CDR3 has 11 amino acids. The CDR3 reads CASSPTETQYF. The CDR3 region has the DNA TGTGCCAGCTCACCAACAGAAACGCAGTATTTT.

J is TRBJ2-7 and V is TRBV7-6; TRBD2 is a possible D gene (5 bases). Trimming took 1 base from V and 4 from J, leaving 14 bases between them. CDR3 size: 15 residues. Germline V CDR1 and CDR2: SGHVS, FNYEAQ. CDR3 in amino acids: CASSLEPGFVYEQYF. CDR3 bases: TGTGCCAGCAGCTTAGAACCGGGGTTCGTGTACGAGCAGTACTTC.

The chain uses TRBV7-9 and TRBJ2-5, with 7 positions matching TRBD2. The J call is doubtful: the DNA matches TRBJ2-7 better. The CDR3 loop spans 15 amino acids. CDR1 and CDR2 from the germline V gene are SEHNR and FQNEAQ (reference sequence). The CDR3: CASSLVGGTSYEQYF. CDR3 nucleotide sequence: TGTGCCAGCAGCTTAGTCGGGGGGACCTCCTACGAGCAGTACTTC.

This clone was found once. The J gene is TRBJ2-7, the V gene TRBV4-2, with TRBD2 matching 11 bases. CDR3 size: 17 residues. CDR1 is LGHNA, CDR2 YNFKEQ, per germline. V lost 1 base and J lost 0; bases outside the gene matches: 5. The CDR3 loop reads CASSQGVAGGSSYEQYF. DNA for the CDR3: TGTGCCAGCAGCCAAGGGGTAGCGGGAGGGAGCTCCTACGAGCAGTACTTC.

The chain joins TRBV7-9 to TRBJ2-1, with a possible D match to TRBD2 (5 bases). Germline lookup yields CDR1 SEHNR and CDR2 FQNEAQ (reference sequence). The V gene lost 1 base and the J gene lost 3 bases, with 13 bases spanning the gap. The CDR3 covers 16 residues. The CDR3 nucleotides are TGTGCCAGCAGCTTAGGGTCATTAGCGTTCTACAATGAGCAGTTCTTC. Encoded protein: CASSLGSLAFYNEQFF.

This clone has just one count. The chain joins TRBV7-8 to TRBJ2-5; tentatively, D is TRBD1 (5 bases). V was pared by 6 bases and J by 5 bases, with 13 bases between. The CDR3 spans 13 residues. Germline CDR1 and CDR2: SGHVS and FQNEAQ. The CDR3 loop reads CASRLTGVETQYF. In DNA, the CDR3 is TGTGCCAGCAGATTAACAGGTGTGGAGACCCAGTACTTC.

CDR3 coding DNA: TGTGCCAGCTCACCTCAAACAGGTTTTCAAGAGACCCAGTACTTC. Its translation is CASSPQTGFQETQYF. The V call is TRBV18, the J call TRBJ2-5, with D possibly being TRBD1 (5 bases). Trimming stripped 3 bases from V and 2 bases from J, with 13 bases between. The CDR3 is 15 amino acids. The germline CDR1 and CDR2 sequences are KGHSH and LQKENI.

This clone was seen more than once but under ten times. This rearrangement joins TRBV27 to TRBJ2-1; D gene uncertain. V was cut by 1 base and J by 3 bases, with 4 bases left in between. CDR1 is MNHEY and CDR2 is SMNVEV in the germline V gene (reference sequence). This CDR3 has 13 amino acids. CDR3 nucleotide sequence: TGTGCCAGCAGTTTATTTATCTACAATGAGCAGTTCTTC. Encoded protein: CASSLFIYNEQFF.

The J gene is TRBJ2-3, the V gene TRBV6-4, with D unresolved. This CDR3 has 13 amino acids. CDR1 is MRHNA, CDR2 SNTAGT, per germline. V lost 6 bases and J 0 bases, leaving 7 bases between the germline ends. The CDR3 nucleotides are TGTGCCAGCAGAGCTGCTAGCACAGATACGCAGTATTTT. The encoded protein is CASRAASTDTQYF.

In this sample, this clone turned up a few times. The rearrangement uses TRBV11-1 and TRBJ2-3, with 9 bases matching TRBD2. The trim removed 6 bases at V and 2 bases at J, leaving 9 bases unmatched. The CDR3 extends over 16 amino acids. Per germline, CDR1 SGHAT and CDR2 FQDESV (reference sequence). The CDR3 nucleotides are TGTGCCAGCAGTACACGTGGCGGGGGGGCCACAGATACGCAGTATTTT. Amino acids: CASSTRGGGATDTQYF.

The chain joins TRBV7-9 to TRBJ2-3; maybe TRBD2 (6 bases). Germline lookup yields CDR1 SEHNR and CDR2 FQNEAQ (reference sequence). The V end was cut by 0 bases, the J end by 0 bases, with 7 bases between. The CDR3 totals 15 residues. CDR3 region: CASSLAGLSTDTQYF. The CDR3, as DNA: TGTGCCAGCAGCTTAGCGGGACTGAGCACAGATACGCAGTATTTT.

The CDR3 loop is CASTVPGQGVYGYTF. CDR3 bases: TGTGCCAGCACAGTCCCGGGACAGGGTGTCTATGGCTACACCTTC. V is TRBV6-1 and J is TRBJ1-2; the match to TRBD1 covers 9 bases. The CDR3 length is 15 residues. In germline, CDR1 is MNHNS, CDR2 SASEGT. With 7 bases clipped from V and 4 bases from J, the junction kept 10 bases outside the gene matches.

This chain uses TRBV5-1 with TRBJ2-5, with D unresolved. V lost 4 bases and J lost 1, with 5 bases in between. CDR3 size: 12 residues. Germline values: CDR1 SGHRS, CDR2 YFSETQ. Here the CDR3 DNA reads TGCGCCAGCAGCCCTAGCCAAGAGACCCAGTACTTC. This gives the protein CASSPSQETQYF.

Comments on this clone: A read error may produce the germline difference seen at one junction end. The chain is built from TRBV5-4 and TRBJ2-1; 9 bases align to TRBD2. The CDR3 length is 17 residues. CDR1 and CDR2 from the germline V gene are SGHNT and YYREEE (reference sequence). The CDR3 loop is CASSLDPLAGIYNGQFF. The CDR3, as DNA: TGTGCCAGCAGCTTGGACCCCCTAGCGGGGATCTACAATGGGCAGTTCTTC.

The rearrangement uses TRBV6-6 and TRBJ2-3; tentatively, D is TRBD2 (5 bases). This CDR3 has 14 amino acids. CDR1 is MNHNY, CDR2 SVGAGI, per germline (reference sequence). Trimming removed 4 bases at V and 3 bases at J, with 11 bases between. CDR3 nucleotide sequence: TGTGCCAGCAGTTCCCGGGATATGACAGATACGCAGTATTTT. It translates to CASSSRDMTDTQYF.